This T cell receptor beta chain was observed in a study of T cells after yellow fever vaccination. Study at large: Any fraction with a low cell number was prepared using SMART-Seq v4 Ultra Low Input.

Universal primer sites and UMIs were introduced during 5'RACE template-switching synthesis of TCR cDNA. TCRdb processed the 5' RACE reads anew with MiXCR; each CDR3 protein has one entry. The data show about 150,000 distinct CDR3 sequences, under 7% seen once. The study, taken as a whole, reports: Once the booster was given, most primary-vaccination clones reappeared, at 95% to 97% for CD4 and approximately 88% for CD8.

A remark on this clonotype: Its target is not known.

Trimming shortened V by 6 bases and J by 5 bases, and 4 bases separated the two germline ends. CDR1 and CDR2 (germline): SEHNR, FQNEAQ (reference sequence). This CDR3 region has 10 residues. This specimen was CD4+ T cells sorted from PBMCs, taken 10 days after the yellow fever booster vaccination. The TCR originated in a man aged 25 to 45 who received the YFV17D yellow fever vaccine. The V call is TRBV7-9, the J call TRBJ2-5; D ambiguous. CDR3 coding DNA: TGTGCCAGCAGTATGGAGACCCAGTACTTC. Protein: CASSMETQYF.